This record concerns one T cell receptor beta chain sequence. The antigen remains unidentified. Sequenced by immunoSEQ multiplex PCR; TCRdb stores in-frame clones only, minus some. The sample has around 97,000 clones; roughly four fifths are singletons. The trim removed 7 bases at V and 8 bases at J, leaving 9 bases unmatched. The CDR3 is 13 residues long. Germline V CDR1 and CDR2: SQVTM, ANQGSEA. The data were obtained in a study of T cell clones after liver transplantation. Study background: Liver transplant recipients had immunosuppression withdrawal attempted within 2 years. TCRbeta sequencing after a pre-transplant mixed lymphocyte reaction identified graft-donor-reactive clones, later tracked in post-transplant blood. HCV positivity affected three of eight recipients; the rest lacked autoimmune or viral indications.

Findings and limits, study-wide: Graft donor-reactive T cells may have migrated into the graft rather than being deleted.

Sequences were derived from CD4+ T cells from blood, sampled approximately 45 months after liver transplant. This sequence was found in a human patient who received a liver transplant. The graft donor may have given rise to some T cells. This chain connects TRBV29-1 to TRBJ1-4; 8 bases align to TRBD1. CDR3 in amino acids: CSGTGQGGEKLFF. The CDR3 bases are TGCAGCGGCACAGGACAGGGAGGCGAAAAACTGTTTTTT.